What follows are 21 T cell receptor beta chains derived from one specimen sequenced in a study of identical twins. MiXCR was run by TCRdb on the 5' RACE reads, yielding one entry per CDR3 protein. There are approximately 410,000 distinct CDR3 sequences in the sample; around a sixth occur only once, and 12% lies in the top ten. Sequencing used naive T cells sorted from blood. All receptors come from a man between 45 and 60 years old in good health.

V is TRBV29-1 and J is TRBJ2-4; a possible D gene is TRBD1 (6 bases). The ends were cut back, 7 bases at V and 2 bases at J, with 12 bases in the middle. Germline lookup yields CDR1 SQVTM and CDR2 ANQGSEA. The CDR3 covers 13 residues. CDR3 DNA: TGCAGCGCGACACAGGGTTCCAAAAACATTCAGTACTTC. It encodes CSATQGSKNIQYF. Combining the CDR3 with reference TRBV29-1 and TRBJ2-4 gives the whole variable domain SAVISQKPSRDICQRGTSLTIQCQVDSQVTMMFWYRQQPGQSLTLIATANQGSEATYESGFVIDKFPISRPNLTFSTLTVSNMSPEDSSIYLCSATQGSKNIQYFGAGTRLSVL.

This clonotype was picked up a small number of times. The rearrangement joins TRBV18 to TRBJ1-4; 7 nucleotides line up with TRBD1. CDR1 is KGHSH and CDR2 is LQKENI in the germline V gene. CDR3 length: 15 residues. Trimming at V came to 4 bases and at J to 1 base, leaving 3 bases not matched to a gene. CDR3 sequence (DNA): TGTGCCAGCTCACTAAACAGGGGAACTAATGAAAAACTGTTTTTT. Translated: CASSLNRGTNEKLFF.

The rearrangement links TRBV6-2 or TRBV6-3 to TRBJ2-1; tentative D call: TRBD1 (6 bases). The germline CDR1 and CDR2 sequences are MNHEY and SVGEGT. This CDR3 has 12 amino acids. V was shortened by 5 bases and J by 12 bases, with 14 bases between the two germline ends. This CDR3 is CASSDNRASQFF. DNA of the CDR3: TGTGCCAGCAGTGACAACAGGGCCTCGCAGTTCTTC.

This clonotype was recorded many times. The genes are TRBV7-9 and TRBJ1-1, with unresolved D. This CDR3 has 12 residues. CDR1 is SEHNR, CDR2 FQNEAQ, per germline (reference sequence). The germline V and J ends were trimmed by 1 base and 8 bases, with 8 bases remaining between them. The CDR3: CASSLDRFEAFF. The CDR3 nucleotides read TGTGCCAGCAGCTTAGATAGGTTCGAAGCTTTCTTT.

This clonotype was seen more than once but under ten times. The J gene is TRBJ2-7, the V gene TRBV6-1; possibly TRBD1 or TRBD2 for D (5 bases each). The germline V and J ends were trimmed by 5 bases and 0 bases, with 14 bases remaining between them. This CDR3 has 15 residues. Germline CDR1 is MNHNS and CDR2 is SASEGT. In nucleotides, the CDR3 is TGTGCCAGCAGTCGGGGCTTAGGGCTCTCCTACGAGCAGTACTTC. Protein: CASSRGLGLSYEQYF.

V and J are TRBV6-4 and TRBJ2-7; the D gene is possibly TRBD1 (5 bases). The CDR3 runs 14 residues. Germline V gene lookup returns CDR1 MRHNA and CDR2 SNTAGT. Trimming stripped 10 bases from V and 0 bases from J, with 16 bases between. CDR3 coding DNA: TGTGCCATCTGGGGCCCGGAAAGCTCCTACGAGCAGTACTTC. Amino acid sequence: CAIWGPESSYEQYF.

V gene TRBV15 combines with J gene TRBJ2-5, with 12 positions matching TRBD2. There are 16 residues in the CDR3. With V trimmed by 0 bases and J by 5 bases, 4 bases remained unmatched. Germline CDR1 reads LNHNV; CDR2 reads YYDKDF (reference sequence). For the CDR3, the DNA is TGTGCCACCAGCAGAGAGACTAGCGGGAGATTGGAGACCCAGTACTTC. This gives the protein CATSRETSGRLETQYF.

This clonotype has only a few counts. The chain joins TRBV6-2 or TRBV6-3 to TRBJ2-5; TRBD2 matches at 10 bases. In germline, CDR1 is MNHEY, CDR2 SVGEGT. The junction had 8 bases not matched to a gene; V was cut back by 2 bases and J by 2 bases. The CDR3 covers 17 residues. The CDR3 loop reads CASSYPGLAERQETQYF. The DNA of the CDR3 is TGTGCCAGCAGTTACCCAGGACTAGCGGAACGACAAGAGACCCAGTACTTC.

The CDR3: CASSLVLAGGISQETQYF. DNA for the CDR3: TGCGCCAGCAGCTTGGTTCTAGCGGGGGGAATCTCCCAAGAGACCCAGTACTTC. V gene TRBV5-1 combines with J gene TRBJ2-5; TRBD2 matches at 11 bases. The CDR3 runs to 18 residues. Germline CDR1 SGHRS, CDR2 YFSETQ. Germline trimming cut 0 bases from V and 1 base from J; bases unmatched to any gene: 8.

The V and J genes are TRBV6-5 and TRBJ1-6; TRBD1 matches at 7 bases. The CDR3 is made up of 15 amino acids. After removal of 0 bases from V and 10 bases from J, the junction contained 6 bases not matched to a gene. The V gene's germline CDR1 is MNHEY and CDR2 SVGAGI. The CDR3 spells CASSYSVQGRSPLHF. The DNA for the CDR3 is TGTGCCAGCAGTTACTCCGTACAGGGGCGATCACCCCTCCACTTT.

Many counts were recorded for this clonotype. The chain links TRBV5-1 to TRBJ2-5; D might be TRBD2 (6 bases). This CDR3 spans 14 amino acids. V was cut by 4 bases and J by 2 bases, with 12 bases left in between. The V gene's germline CDR1 is SGHRS and CDR2 YFSETQ. In DNA, the CDR3 is TGCGCCAGCAGCCCACCACTAGCACAAGAGACCCAGTACTTC. It yields the protein CASSPPLAQETQYF.

The J gene is TRBJ2-3, the V gene TRBV11-2; 13 bases map to TRBD2. The junction had 15 bases not matched to a gene; V was cut back by 5 bases and J by 4 bases. Germline V gives CDR1 SGHAT, CDR2 FQNNGV. The CDR3 extends over 19 amino acids. The CDR3 protein is CASSRPMGLAGRNADTQYF. The CDR3 nucleotides are TGTGCCAGCAGCCGACCCATGGGACTAGCGGGAAGAAATGCAGATACGCAGTATTTT.

This clonotype was seen once. A much larger clone lies one base from this, so it may be a read error. The gene calls are TRBV5-1 and TRBJ1-1; D not certain. Germline CDR1 and CDR2: SGHRS and YFSETQ. The V end was cut by 0 bases, the J end by 7 bases, with 10 bases between. The CDR3 totals 13 residues. The CDR3 DNA reads TGCGCCAGCAGCTTGGAGGTCGGGATTGAAGCTTTCTTT. This gives the protein CASSLEVGIEAFF.

The gene calls are TRBV6-2 or TRBV6-3 and TRBJ2-7; D possibly uses TRBD1 or TRBD2 (5 bases each). Germline assignment: CDR1 MNHEY and CDR2 SVGEGT. The CDR3 sequence is 16 residues long. Trimming removed 0 bases from V and 7 bases from J, with 19 bases in between. In nucleotides, the CDR3 is TGTGCCAGCAGTTACTCATCCCGGGGCACCCACGGTGAGCAGTACTTC. This translates into CASSYSSRGTHGEQYF.

At least ten counts were recorded for this clonotype. The chain uses TRBV29-1 and TRBJ2-7; tentative D call: TRBD2 (5 bases). With 3 bases removed from V and 0 bases from J, the gap between germline ends came to 15 bases. Germline V gene data show CDR1 as SQVTM and CDR2 as ANQGSEA. The CDR3 spans 15 residues. The CDR3 coding sequence is TGCAGCGTTGATATGGGCGGGCCGAGCTCCTACGAGCAGTACTTC. This gives the protein CSVDMGGPSSYEQYF.

This clonotype was recorded many times. V usage is TRBV27 and J usage is TRBJ2-1; TRBD2 agrees at 9 bases. CDR3 length equals 16 residues. With V trimmed by 0 bases and J by 7 bases, 7 bases remained unmatched. Germline V gene data show CDR1 as MNHEY and CDR2 as SMNVEV (reference sequence). The CDR3 sequence is CASSLSPGLAGNEQFF. The CDR3 nucleotides are TGTGCCAGCAGTTTATCTCCGGGACTAGCAGGTAATGAGCAGTTCTTC.

The CDR3 DNA sequence: TGTGCCAGCAGCCAAGAGGTTCAAGGGGGGGGCTACGAGCAGTACTTC. This translates into CASSQEVQGGGYEQYF. J is TRBJ2-7 and V is TRBV4-2; D might be TRBD2 (7 bases). The V and J ends lost 0 bases and 3 bases respectively, with 15 bases between them. The CDR3 is made up of 16 amino acids. Germline values: CDR1 LGHNA, CDR2 YNFKEQ.

The chain carries TRBV9 and TRBJ2-7; no reliable D call. The CDR3 has 15 amino acids. V gave up 0 bases and J gave up 2 bases, with 12 bases separating them. The germline gives CDR1 SGDLS, CDR2 YYNGEE. Written as DNA, the CDR3 is TGTGCCAGCAGCGTAGGGCTAGACCCAACCTACGAGCAGTACTTC. Protein: CASSVGLDPTYEQYF.

The chain combines TRBV10-1 with TRBJ2-1; 7 nucleotides match TRBD2. This CDR3 has 16 residues. V lost 3 bases and J lost 2; bases outside the gene matches: 7. The germline CDR1 and CDR2 sequences are WNHNN and SYGVQD (reference sequence). The DNA for the CDR3 is TGCGCCAGCAGTGAATTTCTGCGGGGGACCTACAATGAGCAGTTCTTC. Protein product: CASSEFLRGTYNEQFF.

The rearrangement uses TRBV27 and TRBJ1-4; D might be TRBD1 (6 bases). CDR1 and CDR2 from the germline V gene are MNHEY and SMNVEV (reference sequence). V shed 5 bases and J shed 5 bases, with 15 bases lying between them. CDR3 size: 15 residues. The CDR3 spells CASSKKTGFNEKLFF. In DNA form, the CDR3 reads TGTGCCAGCAGTAAAAAGACAGGCTTCAATGAAAAACTGTTTTTT.

This clonotype was detected many times. This rearrangement joins TRBV27 to TRBJ2-2, with D uncertain. This CDR3 has 16 residues. Germline loops: CDR1 MNHEY, CDR2 SMNVEV (reference sequence). Between the trimmed V and J ends, which lost 2 bases and 3 bases, there was a span of 13 bases. CDR3 DNA sequence: TGTGCCAGCAGTTTAGAGGCTGGCAGATACACCGGGGAGCTGTTTTTT. Its protein product is CASSLEAGRYTGELFF.